This T cell receptor beta chain is from a study of control samples from healthy donors and cancer patients. The table came from immunoSEQ multiplex PCR; TCRdb's copy has only in-frame clones and leaves some out. The sample yields tens of thousands of clones, around nine tenths seen once. The CDR3 has 14 amino acids. Trimming left V 0 bases short and J 5 bases short, with 11 bases between. CDR1 is MGHRA and CDR2 is YSYEKL in the germline V gene. The sequenced sample consisted of blood. The chain employs TRBV4-1 and TRBJ2-7, with D perhaps TRBD1 (5 bases). This receptor was obtained from a middle-aged man in good health. The CDR3 DNA sequence: TGCGCCAGCAGCCAAGATGCGAAAGGGGACGAGCAGTACTTC. This codes for CASSQDAKGDEQYF.